The 32 T cell receptor beta chains below were found in one sample sequenced in a study of tumor-infiltrating lymphocytes in primary liver carcinoma. With a constant-region primer, TCR beta cDNA was made from approximately 520 ng of total RNA. Construction of TCR beta libraries relied on three successive nested multiplex PCR rounds employing slightly modified ARM-PCR. The first two PCR rounds, nine to ten cycles each, used TRBV1-TRBV30 forward primers and a C-beta reverse primer. TCRdb reprocessed the multiplex PCR reads with MiXCR, giving one entry per CDR3 protein. The sample lists about 190,000 distinct CDR3 sequences; around four fifths were seen once. Co-extracted RNA and DNA came from roughly 20-30 mg of unsorted bulk tissue. The sequenced sample consisted of tumor tissue from primary liver carcinoma. The receptors were sampled from a man in his forties or fifties with primary liver carcinoma and hepatitis B virus infection.

The chain combines TRBV29-1 with TRBJ2-5, with 9 bases fitting TRBD1. The trim removed 1 base at V and 7 bases at J, leaving 10 bases unmatched. Germline lookup yields CDR1 SQVTM and CDR2 ANQGSEA. The CDR3 covers 15 residues. The CDR3, as DNA: TGCAGCGTTGAAGCGGACAGGGGTCGATCAGGGACCCAGTACTTC. Residues: CSVEADRGRSGTQYF.

For this clonotype: Just one base apart from a much larger clone, this may be a read error. CDR3 sequence (DNA): TGCGCCAGCAACTTGGCCGGGGGACAAGAAGAGACCCAGTACTTC. Translating it yields CASNLAGGQEETQYF. The chain joins TRBV5-1 to TRBJ2-5; D tentatively fits TRBD1 or TRBD2 (6 bases each). The CDR3 sequence is 15 residues long. The germline CDR1 and CDR2 sequences are SGHRS and YFSETQ. Together with reference TRBV5-1 and TRBJ2-5, the CDR3 gives the full variable domain: KAGVTQTPRYLIKTRGQQVTLSCSPISGHRSVSWYQQTPGQGLQFLFEYFSETQRNKGNFPGRFSGRQFSNSRSEMNVSTLELGDSALYLCASNLAGGQEETQYFGPGTRLLVL.

Note on this clonotype: A read error is possible here, since a much larger clone lies one base away. The CDR3 reads CASASVGKLVF. The CDR3, as DNA: TGTGCCAGCGCCTCTGTGGGGAAACTGGTTTTT. The chain links TRBV28 to TRBJ1-4, with D uncertain. This CDR3 has 11 residues. Germline-derived CDR1 and CDR2 are MDHEN and SYDVKM.

In regard to this clonotype: One end of the junction is discordant with germline, which a read error may explain. The rearrangement links TRBV6-5 to TRBJ2-6, with D possibly TRBD2 on 5 matching bases. Germline V gives CDR1 MNHEY, CDR2 SVGAGI. CDR3 length: 17 residues. In DNA, the CDR3 is TGTGCCAGGAGTTACGGAGGCAGTTCCTCTGGGGACAACGTCCTGACTTTC. As protein: CARSYGGSSSGDNVLTF.

This clonotype was detected only once. An end of the junction does not agree with germline; a read error may underlie this. J is TRBJ2-3 and V is TRBV6-2 or TRBV6-3, with TRBD1 matching 8 bases. Germline V gives CDR1 MNHEY, CDR2 SVGEGT. This CDR3 has 16 amino acids. This chain's CDR3 is CTSSYGDRSLTDTQYF. The CDR3 nucleotides read TGTACCAGCAGTTACGGGGACAGGAGTTTGACAGATACGCAGTATTTT.

A remark on this clonotype: No conserved phenylalanine or tryptophan ends this CDR3, so it is likely a read error. The CDR3 spells CASSPRSGYEQYS. The DNA for the CDR3 is TGCGCCAGCAGCCCGCGTTCGGGCTACGAGCAGTACTCT. The gene calls are TRBV11-1 and TRBJ2-7; no definite D call. This CDR3 is 13 amino acids long. Germline CDR1 reads SGHAT; CDR2 reads FQDESV (reference sequence).

Points on this clonotype: Relative to the germline gene, one junction end is altered; a read error may explain this. The gene calls are TRBV29-1 and TRBJ1-2; possibly TRBD1 for D (5 bases). Germline V gives CDR1 SQVTM, CDR2 ANQGSEA. This CDR3 has 14 residues. CDR3 residues: CIVEEEGGVDGYTF. In DNA, the CDR3 is TGCATCGTTGAAGAGGAAGGAGGGGTGGATGGCTACACCTTC.

In regard to this clonotype: One junction end disagrees with the germline gene, perhaps due to a read error. The chain is built from TRBV7-9 and TRBJ1-1; D is uncertain. The CDR3 is 17 residues long. CDR1 is SEHNR, CDR2 FQNEAQ, per germline (reference sequence). CDR3 protein: CATSGRAGVCGNTEAFF. DNA for the CDR3: TGTGCCACCAGCGGTCGGGCAGGAGTATGTGGGAACACTGAAGCTTTCTTT.

As to this clonotype: A junction end diverges from the germline sequence, so it may reflect a read error. This rearrangement joins TRBV4-3 to TRBJ2-2; D may be TRBD2 (5 bases). There are 16 residues in the CDR3. Germline CDR1 LGHNA, CDR2 YSLEER. The CDR3 coding sequence is TGCGCCAGCAGCCAAGATAAGGGTACGAGCACCGGGGAGTTGTTTTTT. This translates into CASSQDKGTSTGELFF.

This clonotype occurred many times. The rearrangement uses TRBV6-5 and TRBJ2-1, with 8 bases lining up with TRBD2. The CDR3 contains 14 residues. The germline CDR1 and CDR2 sequences are MNHEY and SVGAGI. Trimming cost V 8 bases and J 8 bases; bases outside gene matches: 11. CDR3 loop: CASAKLAGGDEQFF. The CDR3 nucleotides read TGTGCCAGCGCCAAGCTAGCGGGCGGGGATGAGCAGTTCTTC.

This clonotype showed up just once. The junction departs from germline at one end; a sequencing error may be responsible. The chain is built from TRBV11-2 and TRBJ1-5; a weak D match, TRBD1 (6 bases). This CDR3 comprises 17 residues. The germline V gene encodes CDR1 SGHAT and CDR2 FQNNGV. Here the CDR3 reads CTSNVVGVTGSNQPQHF. In DNA, the CDR3 is TGTACCAGCAACGTAGTAGGGGTAACAGGGAGCAATCAGCCCCAGCATTTT.

This chain links TRBV29-1 with TRBJ2-3; 8 bases are a match to TRBD1. The germline CDR1 and CDR2 sequences are SQVTM and ANQGSEA. Trimming removed 6 bases from V and 8 bases from J; junction bases left unmatched: 10. The CDR3 runs to 13 residues. CDR3 coding DNA: TGCAGCGTCCGGACAGGGAGCGGAGGTACGCAGTATTTT. This gives the protein CSVRTGSGGTQYF.

This clonotype appeared once. The chain combines TRBV5-4 with TRBJ2-3; no clear D gene. V shed 6 bases and J shed 0 bases, with 20 bases lying between them. The CDR3 runs 17 residues. CDR1 is SGHNT, CDR2 YYREEE, per germline (reference sequence). CDR3 bases: TGTGCCAGCATTAACAGAGGCTCAGGAACTAGCACAGATACGCAGTATTTT. Protein: CASINRGSGTSTDTQYF.

As to this clonotype: At one of its ends the junction is not consistent with the germline gene, which may arise from a read error. The CDR3 reads CSVLGSSGADTQCF. The CDR3 DNA sequence: TGCAGCGTCCTAGGTAGTAGCGGCGCAGATACGCAGTGTTTT. This chain connects TRBV29-1 to TRBJ2-3; possible D gene TRBD2, 6 bases. This CDR3 comprises 14 residues. Germline-derived CDR1 and CDR2 are SQVTM and ANQGSEA.

With respect to this clonotype: At one end the junction does not follow the germline gene, possibly because of a read error. The V call is TRBV11-1, the J call TRBJ1-6; D call uncertain. Germline V lookup: CDR1 SGHAT, CDR2 FQDESV (reference sequence). The CDR3 consists of 13 residues. CDR3 bases: TGTGCCAGCAGCCTGACACTGATTTCACCCCTCCAATTT. Translating gives CASSLTLISPLQF.

Of note for this clonotype: A single base separates this from a much larger clone, so it may be a read error. The chain has TRBV6-2 or TRBV6-3 and TRBJ2-7; D perhaps matches TRBD2 (6 bases). The CDR3 sequence is 14 residues long. The germline V gene has CDR1 MNHEY and CDR2 SVGEGT. CDR3 sequence reads: CTSSLTRGHYEQYF. The DNA for the CDR3 is TGTACCAGCTCTCTAACGCGGGGTCACTACGAGCAGTACTTC.

As to this clonotype: Given the absence of the conserved phenylalanine or tryptophan at the CDR3 end, a read error is likely. The DNA is omitted, as the CDR3 cannot be located on it reliably, and the CDR3 follows TCRdb's listing. The chain is built from TRBV12-3 or TRBV12-4 and TRBJ1-1. The CDR3 length is 12 residues, termini included. Here the CDR3 reads CASRYVTAEVFL.

With regard to this clonotype: A junction end diverges from the germline sequence, so it may reflect a read error. This chain links TRBV12-3 or TRBV12-4 with TRBJ1-3; D not resolved. The CDR3 consists of 12 residues. CDR3 in amino acids: CDSRTTGNSIYF. CDR3 sequence (DNA): TGTGACAGCAGGACGACTGGAAACAGCATATATTTT.

This clonotype has a single count. Germline and junction disagree at one end, which may indicate a read error. The chain employs TRBV10-3 and TRBJ2-3, with 13 bases lining up with TRBD2. CDR3 length equals 17 residues. Germline values: CDR1 ENHRY, CDR2 SYGVKD. The CDR3: CVISVGTSGVARDTQYF. In DNA, the CDR3 is TGTGTCATCAGTGTGGGGACTAGCGGGGTGGCCCGAGATACGCAGTATTTT.

For this clonotype: The junction departs from germline at one end; a sequencing error may be responsible. This chain uses TRBV6-6 with TRBJ2-7; D is unresolved. There are 16 residues in the CDR3. CDR1 is MNHNY, CDR2 SVGAGI, per germline (reference sequence). The DNA of the CDR3 is TGTGGCAGTCTTTTGGATGGCGGAACAAGCTCCTACAAGCAGTACTTC. This codes for CGSLLDGGTSSYKQYF.

This clonotype was seen a single time. V usage is TRBV14 and J usage is TRBJ2-1; 8 bases line up with TRBD2. J gave up 5 bases and V 10 bases, and 16 bases lay outside the gene matches. The CDR3 spans 16 residues. Germline-derived CDR1 and CDR2 are SGHDN and FVKESK. CDR3 sequence (DNA): TGTGCCACCAGTGTCGTAGCGGGATGGGTAGACAATGAGCAGTTCTTC. Translating gives CATSVVAGWVDNEQFF. Looking up the rest from reference TRBV14 and TRBJ2-1 gives the full variable domain: EAGVTQFPSHSVIEKGQTVTLRCDPISGHDNLYWYRRVMGKEIKFLLHFVKESKQDESGMPNNRFLAERTGGTYSTLKVQPAELEDSGVYFCATSVVAGWVDNEQFFGPGTRLTVL.

Details on this clonotype: One end of the junction does not line up with germline, which may come from a read error. V usage is TRBV29-1 and J usage is TRBJ2-2; 10 positions agree with TRBD2. CDR1 SQVTM and CDR2 ANQGSEA come from the germline V gene. The CDR3 is made up of 15 amino acids. The chain's CDR3 is CNVGTSAAKTGELFF. The CDR3 DNA sequence: TGTAACGTTGGGACTAGCGCGGCGAAGACCGGGGAGCTGTTTTTT.

To note about this clonotype: Here the CDR3 omits its conserved ending phenylalanine or tryptophan, so a read error is the likely source. V gene TRBV5-6 combines with J gene TRBJ1-6; D is undetermined. Looked up from germline, CDR1 is SGHDT and CDR2 is YYEEEE. Deletions cut 8 bases from V and 0 bases from J, with 15 bases between. This CDR3 is built from 16 residues. CDR3 coding DNA: TGTGCCAGTTTCGGCAGGTCGAGCTCCTATAATTCACCCCTCCACTAT. Amino acids: CASFGRSSSYNSPLHY.

Of note for this clonotype: Its ends do not fully match the called genes, so a read error is possible. CDR3 nucleotide sequence: TGTGCCAGCAGGAGGAACAGGAGGAGCTCCTACGAGGAGTATTTC. This translates into CASRRNRRSSYEEYF. This rearrangement joins TRBV11-2 to TRBJ2-7; either TRBD1 or TRBD2 may supply D (5 bases each). CDR3 length: 15 residues. The germline CDR1 and CDR2 sequences are SGHAT and FQNNGV.

This clonotype appeared once. One junction end does not reproduce the germline sequence, and a read error may be involved. This chain links TRBV29-1 with TRBJ2-4, with D perhaps TRBD1 (6 bases). The length of the CDR3 is 15 residues. Germline V lookup: CDR1 SQVTM, CDR2 ANQGSEA. CDR3 residues: CSVAEGGSGLNILYF. CDR3 nucleotides: TGCAGCGTCGCTGAAGGGGGTTCGGGTCTTAACATTCTGTACTTC. The whole variable domain, remainder taken from reference TRBV29-1 and TRBJ2-4, is SAVISQKPSRDICQRGTSLTIQCQVDSQVTMMFWYRQQPGQSLTLIATANQGSEATYESGFVIDKFPISRPNLTFSTLTVSNMSPEDSSIYLCSVAEGGSGLNILYFGAGTRLSVL.

A few counts support this clonotype. A much larger clone sits a single nucleotide away, making a read error possible. This rearrangement joins TRBV6-1 to TRBJ2-7; a possible D gene is TRBD1 (5 bases). CDR3 size: 12 residues. CDR1 and CDR2 (germline): MNHNS, SASEGT. This chain's CDR3 is CASSRGVYGQYF. As DNA, the CDR3 is TGTGCCAGCAGTAGGGGTGTCTACGGGCAGTACTTC.

J is TRBJ1-2 and V is TRBV29-1; TRBD1 might be the D (6 bases). This CDR3 spans 12 amino acids. The V and J ends lost 4 bases and 2 bases respectively, with 8 bases between them. Germline lookup yields CDR1 SQVTM and CDR2 ANQGSEA. DNA of the CDR3: TGCAGCGTTGCGGGACACAACTATGGCTACACCTTC. Its translation is CSVAGHNYGYTF.

In regard to this clonotype: The junction and the germline gene differ at one end; a read error may be behind it. The V gene is TRBV11-2, the J gene TRBJ2-1; D tentatively fits TRBD1 or TRBD2 (5 bases each). Looked up from germline, CDR1 is SGHAT and CDR2 is FQNNGV. This CDR3 has 16 amino acids. DNA of the CDR3: TGTGCCAGCAACTTAGATCGTTTAGCGTTGGGGGATGAGCAGTTATTC. Protein: CASNLDRLALGDEQLF.

For this clonotype: The final CDR3 position lacks the conserved phenylalanine or tryptophan, pointing to a likely read error. The chain joins TRBV5-5 to TRBJ2-7; maybe TRBD2 (5 bases). The CDR3 contains 13 residues. Trimming removed 2 bases at V and 1 base at J, with 7 bases between. From germline, CDR1 is SGHKS and CDR2 YYEKEE (reference sequence). As DNA, the CDR3 is TGTGCCAGCAGCTTCGGACTTTCCTACGAGCAGTACTGC. It encodes CASSFGLSYEQYC.

Turning to this clonotype: At one boundary the junction diverges from the germline segment, which might be a read error. This chain connects TRBV11-2 to TRBJ1-6; possibly TRBD1 for D (5 bases). CDR3 length equals 16 residues. Germline V gene data show CDR1 as SGHAT and CDR2 as FQNNGV. CDR3 DNA: TGTGCTAGCAGCTTAGGGGAGGACGGTTATAATTCACACCTCCACTTT. Its protein is CASSLGEDGYNSHLHF.

This clonotype was seen more than once but under ten times. At one end the junction does not follow the germline gene, possibly because of a read error. The chain is built from TRBV5-5 and TRBJ1-2, with D maybe TRBD1 (6 bases). The CDR3 is 16 residues long. Germline-derived CDR1 and CDR2 are SGHKS and YYEKEE (reference sequence). CDR3 in DNA: TGTGCCAGCAGTCCTCACGCGGACAGAACTAACTATGGTTACACCTTC. The encoded protein is CASSPHADRTNYGYTF.

Regarding this clonotype: Germline is not matched at one junction end, which may reflect a read error. V usage is TRBV5-6 and J usage is TRBJ2-7; D remains unclear. Germline CDR1 SGHDT, CDR2 YYEEEE. This CDR3 contains 14 residues. The CDR3 sequence: CASSFRSRVYEQNF. The CDR3, as DNA: TGTGCCAGCAGCTTCCGATCGAGAGTCTACGAGCAGAACTTC.